This T cell receptor beta chain was sequenced for a study of beta chain features in type 1 diabetes. Regarding the study as a whole: All four CD4+ subsets from Type 1 diabetes patients carried moderately but significantly shorter TCRB CDR3s. It was among patients, rather than healthy donors, that naive, central memory and Treg TCRB repertoires appeared more similar.

Over 95% purity was reached by all sorted populations. What was sequenced were expressed TCRB transcripts, since all of the isolated RNA had been reverse transcribed. Using immunoSEQ multiplex PCR, the repertoire was profiled, and TCRdb retains in-frame clones only, with some absent. The sample yields 150,000 to 200,000 clones, around 8% seen once. This clone was counted between two and nine times. Its antigen is unidentified. The TCR was taken from a woman aged 40-49 years with type 1 diabetes. Sequenced sample: central memory CD4+ T cells from blood.

The CDR3 bases are TGTGCCAGCAGCTCTCCCGGGACAGGGAGAAACGAGCAGTACTTC. Encoded protein: CASSSPGTGRNEQYF. The chain recombines TRBV7-2 with TRBJ2-7; TRBD1 matches 9 bases. CDR3 length: 15 amino acids. Germline V lookup: CDR1 SGHTA, CDR2 FQGNSA. V was pared by 4 bases and J by 5 bases, with 9 bases of the junction left unmatched.